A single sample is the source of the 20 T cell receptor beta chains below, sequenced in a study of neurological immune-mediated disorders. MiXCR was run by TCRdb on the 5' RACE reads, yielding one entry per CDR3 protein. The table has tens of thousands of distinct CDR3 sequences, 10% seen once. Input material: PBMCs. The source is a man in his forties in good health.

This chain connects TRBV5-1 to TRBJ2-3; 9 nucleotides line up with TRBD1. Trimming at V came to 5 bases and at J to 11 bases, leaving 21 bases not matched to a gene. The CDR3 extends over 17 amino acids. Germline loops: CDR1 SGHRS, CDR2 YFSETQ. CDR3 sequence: CASSDRPGTGLNNEQYF. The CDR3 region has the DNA TGCGCCAGCAGTGACCGCCCCGGGACAGGGTTGAACAATGAGCAGTATTTT.

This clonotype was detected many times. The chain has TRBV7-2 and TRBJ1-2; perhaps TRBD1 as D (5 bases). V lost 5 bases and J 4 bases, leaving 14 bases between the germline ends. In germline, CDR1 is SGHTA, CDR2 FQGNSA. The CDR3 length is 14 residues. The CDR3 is CASSPSGGGYGYTF. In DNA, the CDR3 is TGTGCCAGCAGCCCTTCTGGTGGGGGCTATGGCTACACCTTC.

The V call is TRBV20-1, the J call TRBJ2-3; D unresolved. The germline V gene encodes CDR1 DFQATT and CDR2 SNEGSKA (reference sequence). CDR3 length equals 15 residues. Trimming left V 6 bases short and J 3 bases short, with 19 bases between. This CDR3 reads CSALGGSERTDTQYF. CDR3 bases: TGCAGTGCGCTAGGTGGTTCGGAGAGGACAGATACGCAGTATTTT.

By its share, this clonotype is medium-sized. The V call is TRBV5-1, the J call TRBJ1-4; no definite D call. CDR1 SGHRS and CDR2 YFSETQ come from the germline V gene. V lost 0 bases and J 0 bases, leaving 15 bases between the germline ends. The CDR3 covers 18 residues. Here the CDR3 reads CASSLDRKTESTNEKLFF. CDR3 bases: TGCGCCAGCAGCTTGGACAGAAAGACTGAATCAACTAATGAAAAACTGTTTTTT.

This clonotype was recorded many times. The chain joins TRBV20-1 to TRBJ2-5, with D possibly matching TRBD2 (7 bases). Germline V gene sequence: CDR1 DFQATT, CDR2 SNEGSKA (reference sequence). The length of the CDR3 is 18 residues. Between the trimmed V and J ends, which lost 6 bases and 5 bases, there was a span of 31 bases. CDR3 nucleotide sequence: TGCAGTGCACCTCTTGTAATGGGAGGGGGACCCCTTTTGGAGACCCAGTACTTC. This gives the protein CSAPLVMGGGPLLETQYF.

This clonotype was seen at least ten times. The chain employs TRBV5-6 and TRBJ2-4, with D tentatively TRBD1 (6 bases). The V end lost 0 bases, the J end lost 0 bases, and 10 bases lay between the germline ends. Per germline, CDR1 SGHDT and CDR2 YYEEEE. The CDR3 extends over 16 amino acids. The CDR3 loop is CASSLDWTVAKNIQYF. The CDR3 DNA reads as TGTGCCAGCAGCTTGGATTGGACAGTAGCCAAAAACATTCAGTACTTC.

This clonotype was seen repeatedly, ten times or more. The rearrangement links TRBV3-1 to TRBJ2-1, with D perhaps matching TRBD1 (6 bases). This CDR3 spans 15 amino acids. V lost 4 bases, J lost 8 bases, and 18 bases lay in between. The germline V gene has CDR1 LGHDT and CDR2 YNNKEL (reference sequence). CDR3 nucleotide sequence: TGTGCCAGCAGCCGGAACCTGGGACACTGGTATGAGCAGTTCTTC. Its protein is CASSRNLGHWYEQFF.

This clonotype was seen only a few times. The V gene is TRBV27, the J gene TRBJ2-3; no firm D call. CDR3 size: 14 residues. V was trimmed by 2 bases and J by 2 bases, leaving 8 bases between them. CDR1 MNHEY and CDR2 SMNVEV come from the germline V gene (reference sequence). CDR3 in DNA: TGTGCCAGCAGTTTAATAGAATCCACAGATACGCAGTATTTT. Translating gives CASSLIESTDTQYF.

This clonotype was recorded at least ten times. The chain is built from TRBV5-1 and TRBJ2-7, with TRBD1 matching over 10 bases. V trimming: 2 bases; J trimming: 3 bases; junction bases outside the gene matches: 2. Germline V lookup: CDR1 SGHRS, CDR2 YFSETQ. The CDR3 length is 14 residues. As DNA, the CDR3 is TGCGCCAGCAGCTTCGGGACAGGGGACTACGAGCAGTACTTC. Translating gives CASSFGTGDYEQYF.

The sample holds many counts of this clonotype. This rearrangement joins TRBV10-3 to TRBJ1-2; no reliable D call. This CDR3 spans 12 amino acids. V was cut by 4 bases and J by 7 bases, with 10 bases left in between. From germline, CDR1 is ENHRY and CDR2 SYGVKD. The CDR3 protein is CAISVRPGGYTF. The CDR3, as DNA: TGTGCCATCAGTGTGAGACCGGGTGGCTACACCTTC.

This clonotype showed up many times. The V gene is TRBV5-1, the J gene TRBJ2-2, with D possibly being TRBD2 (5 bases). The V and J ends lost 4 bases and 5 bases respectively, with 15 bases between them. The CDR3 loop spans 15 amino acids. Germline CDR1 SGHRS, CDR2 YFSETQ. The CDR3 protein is CASSPSARDTGELFF. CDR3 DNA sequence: TGCGCCAGCAGCCCCTCGGCTCGGGATACCGGGGAGCTGTTTTTT.

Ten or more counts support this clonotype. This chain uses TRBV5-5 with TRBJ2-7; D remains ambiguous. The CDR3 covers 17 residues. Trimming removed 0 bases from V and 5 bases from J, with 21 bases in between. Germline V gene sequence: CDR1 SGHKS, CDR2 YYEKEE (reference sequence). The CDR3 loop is CASSLGAPVGSPHEQYF. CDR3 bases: TGTGCCAGCAGCTTGGGCGCCCCCGTTGGTAGCCCTCACGAGCAGTACTTC.

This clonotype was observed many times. CDR3 loop: CASSVGVTDTQYF. DNA of the CDR3: TGTGCCAGCAGCGTAGGGGTGACAGATACGCAGTATTTT. V gene TRBV9 combines with J gene TRBJ2-3, with D hard to call. Trimming left V 0 bases short and J 3 bases short, with 5 bases between. Germline loops: CDR1 SGDLS, CDR2 YYNGEE. The CDR3 loop spans 13 amino acids.

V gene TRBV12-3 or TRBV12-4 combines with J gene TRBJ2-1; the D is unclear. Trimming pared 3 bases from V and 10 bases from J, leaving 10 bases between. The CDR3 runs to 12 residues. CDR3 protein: CASSFPRSEQFF. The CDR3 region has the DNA TGTGCCAGCAGTTTCCCACGTTCCGAGCAGTTCTTC.

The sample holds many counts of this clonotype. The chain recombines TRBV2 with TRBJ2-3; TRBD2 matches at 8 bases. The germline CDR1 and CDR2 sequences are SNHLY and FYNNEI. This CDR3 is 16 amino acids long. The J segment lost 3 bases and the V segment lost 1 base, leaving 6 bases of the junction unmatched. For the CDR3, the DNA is TGTGCCAGCAGTGAAGAGAGCGGGGGAGTAACAGATACGCAGTATTTT. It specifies CASSEESGGVTDTQYF.

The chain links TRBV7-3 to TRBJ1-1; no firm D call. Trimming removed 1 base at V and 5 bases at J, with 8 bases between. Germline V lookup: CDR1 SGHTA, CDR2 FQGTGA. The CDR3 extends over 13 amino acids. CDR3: CASSLIRETEAFF. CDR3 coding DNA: TGTGCCAGCAGCTTAATCCGGGAAACTGAAGCTTTCTTT.

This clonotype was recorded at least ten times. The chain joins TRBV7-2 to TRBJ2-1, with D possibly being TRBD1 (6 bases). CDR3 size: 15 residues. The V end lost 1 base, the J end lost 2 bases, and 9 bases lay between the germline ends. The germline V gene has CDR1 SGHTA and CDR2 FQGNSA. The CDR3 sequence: CASSLDSGAYNEQFF. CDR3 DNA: TGTGCCAGCAGCTTAGATTCAGGGGCCTACAATGAGCAGTTCTTC.

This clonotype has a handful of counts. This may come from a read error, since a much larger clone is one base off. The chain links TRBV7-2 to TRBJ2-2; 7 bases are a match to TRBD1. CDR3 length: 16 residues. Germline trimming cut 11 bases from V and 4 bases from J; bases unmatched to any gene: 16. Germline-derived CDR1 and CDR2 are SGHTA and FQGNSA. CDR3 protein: CAGRGSGTVPTGELFF. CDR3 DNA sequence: TGTGCCGGGCGCGGATCCGGGACAGTGCCCACCGGGGAGCTGTTTTTT.

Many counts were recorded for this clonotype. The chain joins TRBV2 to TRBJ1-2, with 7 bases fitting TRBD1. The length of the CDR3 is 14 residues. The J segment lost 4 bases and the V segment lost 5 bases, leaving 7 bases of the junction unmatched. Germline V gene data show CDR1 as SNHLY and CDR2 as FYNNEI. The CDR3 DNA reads TGTGCCAGCAGTATTACAGGGGCCGGCTATGGCTACACCTTC. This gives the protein CASSITGAGYGYTF.

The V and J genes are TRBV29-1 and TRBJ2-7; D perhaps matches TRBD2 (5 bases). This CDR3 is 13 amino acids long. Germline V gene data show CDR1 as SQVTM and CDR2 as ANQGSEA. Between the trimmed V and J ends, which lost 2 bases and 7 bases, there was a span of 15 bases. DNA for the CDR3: TGCAGCGTTGAAAGGGTACTTGGCGGGGAGCAGTACTTC. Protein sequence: CSVERVLGGEQYF.